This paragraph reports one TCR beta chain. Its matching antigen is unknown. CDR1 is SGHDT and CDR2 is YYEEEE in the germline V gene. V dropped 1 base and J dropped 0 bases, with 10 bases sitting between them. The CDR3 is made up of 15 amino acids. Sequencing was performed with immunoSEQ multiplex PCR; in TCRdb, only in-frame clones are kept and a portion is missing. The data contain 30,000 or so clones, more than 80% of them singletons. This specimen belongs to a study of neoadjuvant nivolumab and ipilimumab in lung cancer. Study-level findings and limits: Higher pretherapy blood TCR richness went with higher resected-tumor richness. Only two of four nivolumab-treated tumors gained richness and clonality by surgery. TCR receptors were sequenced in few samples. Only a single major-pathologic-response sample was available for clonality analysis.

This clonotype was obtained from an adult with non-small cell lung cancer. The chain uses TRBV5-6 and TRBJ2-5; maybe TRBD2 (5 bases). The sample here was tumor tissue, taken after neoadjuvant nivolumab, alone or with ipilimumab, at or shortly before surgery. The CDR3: CASSLRPSYQETQYF. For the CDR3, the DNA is TGTGCCAGCAGCTTGCGTCCTAGCTACCAAGAGACCCAGTACTTC.